This T cell receptor beta chain was profiled in a study of early stage breast cancer tumors. Overall study findings and caveats: Tumor and normal breast were distinguished via blood comparison in about 90% of the 16 patients. Bulk DNA sequencing of unsorted cells missed chain pairing and markers. Enriched TCRB sequences shared across patients were mostly commonly generated sequences.

CDR1 SGHVS and CDR2 FQNEAQ come from the germline V gene. There are 16 residues in the CDR3. J was trimmed by 4 bases and V by 5 bases; bases with no gene match: 8. As concerns this clone: Its target is not known.

Blood replicates held 0.5 ug DNA, tumor or normal breast about 1.5 ug, two each. Produced via immunoSEQ multiplex PCR; TCRdb's table is partial and in-frame only. The sample consists of about 30,000 clones, around 70% of them appearing once. The TCR was taken from a person aged 45-65 years with breast cancer. This chain connects TRBV7-8 to TRBJ2-1; 10 nucleotides align to TRBD2. Sequenced: blood. CDR3 loop: CASSQSLAGGYNEQFF. CDR3 bases: TGTGCCAGCAGCCAGAGCTTAGCGGGGGGTTACAATGAGCAGTTCTTC.